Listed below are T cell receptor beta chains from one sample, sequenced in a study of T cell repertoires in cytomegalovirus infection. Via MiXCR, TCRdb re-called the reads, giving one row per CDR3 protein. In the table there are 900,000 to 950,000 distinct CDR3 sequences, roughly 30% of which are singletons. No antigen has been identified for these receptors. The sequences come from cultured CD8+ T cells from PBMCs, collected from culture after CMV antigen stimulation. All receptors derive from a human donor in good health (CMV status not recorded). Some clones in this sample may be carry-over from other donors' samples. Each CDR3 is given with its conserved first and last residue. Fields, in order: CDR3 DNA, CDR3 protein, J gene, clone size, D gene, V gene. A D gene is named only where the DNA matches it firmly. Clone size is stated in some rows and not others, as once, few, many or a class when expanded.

CDR3nt: TGTGCCAGCAGCGATAATGGGGGCATGAACTATGGCTACACCTTC; CDR3aa: CASSDNGGMNYGYTF; j_gene: TRBJ1-2; abundance: NA; d_gene: NA; v_gene: TRBV9
CDR3nt: TGTGCCAGTAATATAACCCCGAGGTCTACTGAAGCTTTCTTT; CDR3aa: CASNITPRSTEAFF; j_gene: TRBJ1-1; abundance: NA; d_gene: NA; v_gene: TRBV19
CDR3nt: TGTGCCAGCAGCCCTCTTCGGGGGGCGACCGACAATGAACAGTTCTTC; CDR3aa: CASSPLRGATDNEQFF; j_gene: TRBJ2-1; abundance: NA; d_gene: NA; v_gene: TRBV27
CDR3nt: TGTGCTAGCAGCTGGGGAGGGGACTCCGCAGACGGGGAGCTGTTTTTT; CDR3aa: CASSWGGDSADGELFF; j_gene: TRBJ2-2; abundance: NA; d_gene: TRBD2; v_gene: TRBV7-6
CDR3nt: TGTGCCAGCAGCTTAGAACCGACAGGCACAGATACGCAGTATTTT; CDR3aa: CASSLEPTGTDTQYF; j_gene: TRBJ2-3; abundance: many; d_gene: NA; v_gene: TRBV7-8
CDR3nt: TGTGCCATCAGACAGGAACATGGCTACACCTTC; CDR3aa: CAIRQEHGYTF; j_gene: TRBJ1-2; abundance: NA; d_gene: NA; v_gene: TRBV10-3
CDR3nt: TGTGCTAGTGGTTTGGTGGGAACCGGGACAGGCACAGATACGCAGTATTTT; CDR3aa: CASGLVGTGTGTDTQYF; j_gene: TRBJ2-3; abundance: few; d_gene: TRBD1; v_gene: TRBV12-5
CDR3nt: TGTGCCAGCAGCTTTGAACTGGGGGCAACCAACGAGCAGTACTTC; CDR3aa: CASSFELGATNEQYF; j_gene: TRBJ2-7; abundance: NA; d_gene: NA; v_gene: TRBV7-9
CDR3nt: TGTGCCAGCAGCTTAAACTGGGCCGCCTTAAAATACAATGAGCAGTTCTTC; CDR3aa: CASSLNWAALKYNEQFF; j_gene: TRBJ2-1; abundance: many; d_gene: NA; v_gene: TRBV7-6
CDR3nt: TGTGCCAGCAGCTGGGACAGGGTTACAGATACGCAGTATTTT; CDR3aa: CASSWDRVTDTQYF; j_gene: TRBJ2-3; abundance: many; d_gene: TRBD1; v_gene: TRBV7-8
CDR3nt: TGCGCCAGCAGCCAACTACCATCGGGACAGGGGTTTGTTCCCTACGAGCAGTACTTC; CDR3aa: CASSQLPSGQGFVPYEQYF; j_gene: TRBJ2-7; abundance: NA; d_gene: TRBD1; v_gene: TRBV4-1
CDR3nt: TGTGCCAGCAGCTCATGGGTACGGGACACAGATACGCAGTATTTT; CDR3aa: CASSSWVRDTDTQYF; j_gene: TRBJ2-3; abundance: few; d_gene: NA; v_gene: TRBV11-2